Each of the 31 T cell receptor beta chains below was sequenced from the same sample in a study of T cell responses to AZD1222 COVID-19 vaccine. TCRdb's table, derived via immunoSEQ multiplex PCR, lists solely in-frame clones and lacks some. Of roughly 70,000 clones in the sample, about 90% were seen once. The input for sequencing was peripheral blood, taken on day 0 of AZD1222 vaccination. All receptors come from an adult in good health.

The V and J genes are TRBV9 and TRBJ1-5; D remains ambiguous. Germline V gene data show CDR1 as SGDLS and CDR2 as YYNGEE. Trimming cost V 4 bases and J 2 bases, with 13 bases left between them. The CDR3 runs to 15 residues. This CDR3 reads CASSPGGGGNQPQHF. The CDR3 coding sequence is TGTGCCAGCAGCCCGGGAGGTGGTGGCAATCAGCCCCAGCATTTT.

V is TRBV11-3 and J is TRBJ2-1; no definite D call. This CDR3 contains 13 residues. Germline CDR1 and CDR2: SGHNT and YENEEA. V was shortened by 4 bases and J by 6 bases, with 10 bases between the two germline ends. CDR3 DNA sequence: TGTGCCAGCAGCTCCTCCCGGAGCAATGAGCAGTTCTTC. Its protein is CASSSSRSNEQFF.

This clone was detected only once. The V gene is TRBV14, the J gene TRBJ1-4; TRBD1 might be the D (5 bases). CDR3 length: 16 residues. Germline V gene sequence: CDR1 SGHDN, CDR2 FVKESK. V was clipped by 3 bases and J by 7 bases, with 18 bases between them. The CDR3 reads CASSQLTPERGEKLFF. As DNA, the CDR3 is TGTGCCAGCAGCCAGTTGACCCCCGAAAGGGGTGAAAAACTGTTTTTT.

This clone was observed once. This chain connects TRBV9 to TRBJ1-1; 7 nucleotides line up with TRBD1. CDR1 SGDLS and CDR2 YYNGEE come from the germline V gene. Unmatched junction bases numbered 1, after V lost 0 bases and J lost 5 bases. The CDR3 spans 13 residues. The CDR3 is CASSVGTGTEAFF. The CDR3 DNA reads as TGTGCCAGCAGCGTAGGGACAGGTACTGAAGCTTTCTTT.

This clone was seen just once. The gene calls are TRBV20-1 and TRBJ2-1, with a tentative D call TRBD2 (6 bases). V lost 3 bases and J 10 bases, leaving 13 bases between the germline ends. CDR1 DFQATT and CDR2 SNEGSKA come from the germline V gene (reference sequence). The CDR3 runs to 12 residues. The CDR3 region is CSASGVGGEQFF. The CDR3 bases are TGCAGTGCTAGTGGCGTTGGGGGGGAGCAGTTCTTC.

The genes are TRBV25-1 and TRBJ2-3, with 10 nucleotides matching TRBD2. Trimming at V came to 7 bases and at J to 4 bases, leaving 5 bases not matched to a gene. The germline V gene has CDR1 MGHDK and CDR2 SYGVNS. CDR3 length: 14 residues. CDR3 sequence reads: CASKAGGPSDTQYF. As DNA, the CDR3 is TGTGCCAGCAAAGCGGGGGGGCCATCAGATACGCAGTATTTT.

J is TRBJ2-1 and V is TRBV5-1, with 11 nucleotides matching TRBD2. This CDR3 comprises 22 residues. Trimming removed 3 bases from V and 4 bases from J; junction bases left unmatched: 24. Per the germline V gene, CDR1 is SGHRS and CDR2 is YFSETQ. The chain's CDR3 is CASSSGQGPHQLLAGEYNEQFF. For the CDR3, the DNA is TGCGCCAGCAGCTCTGGACAGGGGCCTCATCAATTACTAGCGGGAGAGTACAATGAGCAGTTCTTC.

This clone was seen only a few times. CDR3 protein: CASSFQGYEQYF. The CDR3 region has the DNA TGTGCCAGCAGCTTTCAGGGTTACGAGCAGTACTTC. The chain uses TRBV5-8 and TRBJ2-7; D might be TRBD1 (5 bases). Per germline, CDR1 SGHTS and CDR2 YDEGEE. Trimming cost V 2 bases and J 4 bases, with 7 bases left between them. The CDR3 runs 12 residues.

The DNA for the CDR3 is TGCGCCAGCAGCCTCGGGACAGTCAGTTCACCCCTCCACTTT. This translates into CASSLGTVSSPLHF. The chain employs TRBV4-3 and TRBJ1-6, with 7 bases matching TRBD1. The CDR3 is 14 residues long. Germline V gene data show CDR1 as LGHNA and CDR2 as YSLEER. The trim removed 4 bases at V and 9 bases at J, leaving 6 bases unmatched.

The genes are TRBV7-9 and TRBJ2-3, with 11 bases that match TRBD2. CDR1 is SEHNR, CDR2 FQNEAQ, per germline (reference sequence). Trimming removed 0 bases from V and 1 base from J; junction bases left unmatched: 0. The CDR3 loop spans 16 amino acids. CDR3 loop: CASSLATSGGTDTQYF. CDR3 nucleotides: TGTGCCAGCAGCTTAGCGACTAGCGGGGGCACAGATACGCAGTATTTT.

The rearrangement links TRBV5-1 to TRBJ1-4; D remains ambiguous. CDR1 is SGHRS and CDR2 is YFSETQ in the germline V gene. V was trimmed by 4 bases and J by 0 bases, leaving 10 bases between them. This CDR3 spans 15 amino acids. CDR3 coding DNA: TGCGCCAGCAGCCTGGACGCAGCAACTAATGAAAAACTGTTTTTT. This sequence encodes CASSLDAATNEKLFF.

The chain has TRBV5-4 and TRBJ2-3, with D perhaps matching TRBD1 (6 bases). V was cut by 6 bases and J by 2 bases, with 19 bases left in between. The CDR3 has 16 amino acids. CDR1 is SGHNT, CDR2 YYREEE, per germline (reference sequence). The CDR3 DNA is TGTGCCAGCATCCCGTCCCAGGGGAAATCCACAGATACGCAGTATTTT. The encoded protein is CASIPSQGKSTDTQYF. Based on the CDR3 plus reference TRBV5-4 and TRBJ2-3, the full variable domain is ETGVTQSPTHLIKTRGQQVTLRCSSQSGHNTVSWYQQALGQGPQFIFQYYREEENGRGNFPPRFSGLQFPNYSSELNVNALELDDSALYLCASIPSQGKSTDTQYFGPGTRLTVL.

This clone was seen a single time. The chain has TRBV20-1 and TRBJ1-5; perhaps TRBD1 as D (5 bases). The germline gives CDR1 DFQATT, CDR2 SNEGSKA (reference sequence). This CDR3 is built from 16 residues. V lost 3 bases and J lost 0, with 15 bases in between. This CDR3 reads CSASYGGVASNQPQHF. DNA of the CDR3: TGCAGTGCTAGTTACGGAGGGGTGGCTAGCAATCAGCCCCAGCATTTT.

This chain uses TRBV27 with TRBJ1-1, with a weak D call TRBD1 (6 bases). Germline loops: CDR1 MNHEY, CDR2 SMNVEV (reference sequence). The CDR3 runs to 15 residues. Trimming removed 2 bases from V and 4 bases from J, with 14 bases in between. CDR3 in amino acids: CASSLGPVGGTEAFF. The CDR3 DNA is TGTGCCAGCAGTTTAGGTCCCGTAGGGGGCACTGAAGCTTTCTTT.

The chain combines TRBV11-1 with TRBJ2-3, with D possibly being TRBD1 (6 bases). Germline CDR1 SGHAT, CDR2 FQDESV (reference sequence). The CDR3 runs 14 residues. Trimming took off 5 bases at V and 4 bases at J, with 13 bases between the two ends. The CDR3 nucleotides read TGTGCCAGCAGCCGAAGGGGGAACTCAGATACGCAGTATTTT. Translation: CASSRRGNSDTQYF.

The chain uses TRBV14 and TRBJ1-1; D remains unclear. The ends were cut back, 4 bases at V and 4 bases at J, with 10 bases in the middle. This CDR3 spans 13 amino acids. Germline CDR1 SGHDN, CDR2 FVKESK. The CDR3 nucleotides read TGTGCCAGCAGCCTAGCCGGGAGCACTGAAGCTTTCTTT. Amino acid sequence: CASSLAGSTEAFF.

This clone was picked up a small number of times. The chain couples TRBV7-9 to TRBJ2-5, with D possibly matching TRBD2 (6 bases). Looked up from germline, CDR1 is SEHNR and CDR2 is FQNEAQ (reference sequence). The CDR3 has 15 residues. V was shortened by 0 bases and J by 4 bases, with 12 bases between the two germline ends. The CDR3 loop is CASSLALGGRETQYF. CDR3 bases: TGTGCCAGCAGCTTAGCGCTAGGAGGGAGAGAGACCCAGTACTTC.

The rearrangement uses TRBV6-5 and TRBJ2-7, with 7 bases identical to TRBD2. Trimming removed 6 bases from V and 5 bases from J; junction bases left unmatched: 4. CDR1 MNHEY and CDR2 SVGAGI come from the germline V gene. This CDR3 has 12 amino acids. As DNA, the CDR3 is TGTGCCAGCAGCCGGGGGGTAGACGAGCAGTACTTC. Protein sequence: CASSRGVDEQYF.

About this clone itself: At one boundary the junction diverges from the germline segment, which might be a read error. The rearrangement uses TRBV4-3 and TRBJ2-4, with TRBD1 as a possible D gene (5 bases). The CDR3 has 13 amino acids. Germline V gives CDR1 LGHNA, CDR2 YSLEER. Here the CDR3 reads CASSQEVGQGGEF. The CDR3 DNA reads as TGCGCCAGCAGCCAAGAAGTAGGGCAGGGTGGTGAATTC.

This rearrangement joins TRBV27 to TRBJ1-6; D is undetermined. With 5 bases removed from V and 7 bases from J, the gap between germline ends came to 6 bases. Germline lookup yields CDR1 MNHEY and CDR2 SMNVEV (reference sequence). This CDR3 comprises 12 residues. CDR3 sequence reads: CASSLRNSPLHF. CDR3 in DNA: TGTGCCAGCAGTCTACGAAATTCACCCCTCCACTTT.

This chain uses TRBV5-1 with TRBJ2-1, with D perhaps TRBD1 (5 bases). Trimming removed 0 bases from V and 7 bases from J, with 5 bases in between. The germline gives CDR1 SGHRS, CDR2 YFSETQ. The CDR3 covers 12 residues. The CDR3 bases are TGCGCCAGCAGCTTGGAGGGGAATGAGCAGTTCTTC. This translates into CASSLEGNEQFF.

The rearrangement joins TRBV5-1 to TRBJ1-3, with unresolved D. In germline, CDR1 is SGHRS, CDR2 YFSETQ. The CDR3 sequence is 16 residues long. Between the trimmed V and J ends, which lost 3 bases and 0 bases, there was a span of 13 bases. The DNA of the CDR3 is TGCGCCAGCAGCTGGGGAGGACCGCGCTCTGGAAACACCATATATTTT. It yields the protein CASSWGGPRSGNTIYF.

This rearrangement joins TRBV20-1 to TRBJ1-1; D is uncertain. Germline V lookup: CDR1 DFQATT, CDR2 SNEGSKA (reference sequence). Trimming stripped 5 bases from V and 6 bases from J, with 10 bases between. There are 11 residues in the CDR3. The CDR3 reads CSASQSAEAFF. CDR3 sequence (DNA): TGCAGTGCTTCTCAAAGCGCTGAAGCTTTCTTT.

This chain uses TRBV4-2 with TRBJ1-2, with D unclear. The CDR3 has 18 residues. Trimming cost V 1 base and J 2 bases, with 20 bases left between them. Germline CDR1 is LGHNA and CDR2 is YNFKEQ. The CDR3 DNA follows: TGTGCCAGCAGCCAAGGGGTAATCTTGGCGAACAGAAACTATGGCTACACCTTC. Translation gives CASSQGVILANRNYGYTF.

V gene TRBV6-2 or TRBV6-3 combines with J gene TRBJ2-2, with TRBD2 matching 9 bases. This CDR3 is built from 17 residues. The trim removed 2 bases at V and 3 bases at J, leaving 7 bases unmatched. Germline CDR1 is MNHEY and CDR2 is SVGEGT. The chain's CDR3 is CASSYTVAGVDTGELFF. The CDR3 coding sequence is TGTGCCAGCAGTTACACCGTAGCGGGAGTAGACACCGGGGAGCTGTTTTTT.

The chain has TRBV2 and TRBJ2-6; a possible D gene is TRBD1 (5 bases). The CDR3 totals 15 residues. Germline V gene sequence: CDR1 SNHLY, CDR2 FYNNEI. V was shortened by 1 base and J by 1 base, with 5 bases between the two germline ends. The CDR3 DNA reads TGTGCCAGCAGTGAAGAGGGGTCTGGGGCCAACGTCCTGACTTTC. It specifies CASSEEGSGANVLTF.

The chain has TRBV6-5 and TRBJ1-1; no definite D call. The CDR3 loop spans 14 amino acids. Germline V gene data show CDR1 as MNHEY and CDR2 as SVGAGI. V dropped 0 bases and J dropped 5 bases, with 10 bases sitting between them. DNA for the CDR3: TGTGCCAGCAGTTACTCGAGCTGGGAGACTGAAGCTTTCTTT. Amino acid sequence: CASSYSSWETEAFF.

The V call is TRBV9, the J call TRBJ2-5; a possible D gene is TRBD2 (6 bases). V dropped 2 bases and J dropped 5 bases, with 16 bases sitting between them. The CDR3 loop spans 15 amino acids. Germline V gene sequence: CDR1 SGDLS, CDR2 YYNGEE. The CDR3 loop is CASSVYETSSETQYF. The CDR3 DNA reads as TGTGCCAGCAGCGTTTACGAAACTAGCAGCGAGACCCAGTACTTC.

The gene calls are TRBV9 and TRBJ1-5, with 7 bases matching TRBD1. V shed 0 bases and J 5 bases; nucleotides not matched to a gene: 2. CDR1 and CDR2 (germline): SGDLS, YYNGEE. The CDR3 covers 14 residues. The CDR3 DNA reads as TGTGCCAGCAGCGTAGGGGGGACAGATCAGCCCCAGCATTTT. Its protein is CASSVGGTDQPQHF. Full variable domain (outside the CDR3, taken from reference TRBV9 and TRBJ1-5): DSGVTQTPKHLITATGQRVTLRCSPRSGDLSVYWYQQSLDQGLQFLIQYYNGEERAKGNILERFSAQQFPDLHSELNLSSLELGDSALYFCASSVGGTDQPQHFGDGTRLSIL.

The CDR3 nucleotides are TGTGCCAGCAGTTTGGACCTCGTACAGACCGGGGAGCTGTTTTTT. Protein: CASSLDLVQTGELFF. The chain is built from TRBV28 and TRBJ2-2; the D is unclear. Germline V gene data show CDR1 as MDHEN and CDR2 as SYDVKM. The CDR3 is made up of 15 amino acids. Trimming cost V 3 bases and J 5 bases, with 13 bases left between them.

The CDR3 DNA reads TGTGCCAGCAGCCCGGAGCCCAATGAGCAGTTCTTC. It specifies CASSPEPNEQFF. This chain links TRBV9 with TRBJ2-1; D unresolved. Germline CDR1 SGDLS, CDR2 YYNGEE. The V end was cut by 4 bases, the J end by 6 bases, with 8 bases between. The CDR3 length is 12 residues.